The 10 T cell receptor beta chains reported below all come from one sample, sequenced in a study of graft-versus-host responses after intestinal transplantation (dated by TCRdb to the early 2020s). This sample's time point label indicates: cells obtained before transplantation from donor or recipient. The library came from the immunoSEQ multiplex PCR assay. TCRdb mirrors the immuneACCESS table, restricted to in-frame sequences. Some clones are absent from its copies; in checked studies, under half trace to an unresolved V gene, and the reason for the others is unknown. The sample data list approximately 130,000 clones, and just over 90% of these were observed just once. The ten largest clones represent about 0.16% of the sample. Their recognized antigens are unknown. Material: unstimulated CD4+ T cells sorted from spleen or lymph node cells, obtained before intestinal transplant. These receptors came from a human donor who received an intestinal transplant.

V gene TRBV29-1 combines with J gene TRBJ2-1; the match to TRBD1 covers 11 bases. This CDR3 contains 16 residues. Trimming took 5 bases from V and 2 from J; bases not matched to a gene: 8. The germline V gene has CDR1 SQVTM and CDR2 ANQGSEA. CDR3 region: CSVTFLGQGAYNEQFF. CDR3 bases: TGCAGCGTTACCTTTCTGGGACAGGGGGCCTACAATGAGCAGTTCTTC.

The genes are TRBV11-2 and TRBJ2-3; 12 positions match TRBD2. The CDR3 contains 17 residues. Germline V gene data show CDR1 as SGHAT and CDR2 as FQNNGV. V was pared by 5 bases and J by 1 base, with 7 bases of the junction left unmatched. CDR3 DNA: TGTGCCAGCAGCCGTTTACTAGCGGGGGGTCGCACAGATACGCAGTATTTT. Translated, it gives CASSRLLAGGRTDTQYF.

The chain combines TRBV27 with TRBJ1-4, with unresolved D. Germline V gene lookup returns CDR1 MNHEY and CDR2 SMNVEV (reference sequence). Between the trimmed V and J ends, which lost 2 bases and 3 bases, there was a span of 7 bases. The CDR3 sequence is 14 residues long. The CDR3 region has the DNA TGTGCCAGCAGTTTAAGGGTATCTAATGAAAAACTGTTTTTT. Encoded protein: CASSLRVSNEKLFF.

The chain uses TRBV2 and TRBJ2-5, with D hard to call. V lost 1 base and J lost 5, with 11 bases in between. The CDR3 has 14 residues. Germline lookup yields CDR1 SNHLY and CDR2 FYNNEI. The CDR3 spells CASSEGGSGETQYF. The CDR3, as DNA: TGTGCCAGCAGTGAAGGGGGATCAGGCGAGACCCAGTACTTC.

CDR3 DNA sequence: TGTGCCAGCAGTGAACAGGGGAATAATTCACCCCTCCACTTT. Protein product: CASSEQGNNSPLHF. The rearrangement links TRBV6-1 to TRBJ1-6, with D possibly matching TRBD1 (6 bases). From germline, CDR1 is MNHNS and CDR2 SASEGT. The CDR3 spans 14 residues. V lost 2 bases and J 5 bases, leaving 7 bases between the germline ends.

This clone came up once. The CDR3 bases are TGTGCCAGCAGCCAGACTAGAGTTGCGGGGGAGCTGTTTTTT. Protein sequence: CASSQTRVAGELFF. The V and J genes are TRBV5-4 and TRBJ2-2, with a possible D match to TRBD2 (6 bases). V lost 4 bases and J 8 bases, leaving 15 bases between the germline ends. Per germline, CDR1 SGHNT and CDR2 YYREEE (reference sequence). There are 14 residues in the CDR3.

The rearrangement uses TRBV19 and TRBJ1-2; D unresolved. This CDR3 is 13 amino acids long. Between the trimmed V and J ends, which lost 3 bases and 8 bases, there was a span of 13 bases. Germline CDR1 LNHDA, CDR2 SQIVND (reference sequence). In nucleotides, the CDR3 is TGTGCCAGTAGTATTAGGATTGGTGGCGGCTACACCTTC. Protein sequence: CASSIRIGGGYTF. The full variable domain, completed using reference TRBV19 and TRBJ1-2, is DGGITQSPKYLFRKEGQNVTLSCEQNLNHDAMYWYRQDPGQGLRLIYYSQIVNDFQKGDIAEGYSVSREKKESFPLTVTSAQKNPTAFYLCASSIRIGGGYTFGSGTRLTVV.

V and J are TRBV6-6 and TRBJ1-6; D perhaps matches TRBD1 (5 bases). Trimming pared 8 bases from V and 14 bases from J, leaving 16 bases between. CDR1 and CDR2 (germline): MNHNY, SVGAGI (reference sequence). This CDR3 has 12 residues. As DNA, the CDR3 is TGTGCCAGCGGGGTTGGGACGGACTCCCTCCACTTT. It codes for CASGVGTDSLHF.

The chain links TRBV5-1 to TRBJ2-5; TRBD2 aligns across 8 bases. J was trimmed by 3 bases and V by 3 bases; bases with no gene match: 4. Germline V gene lookup returns CDR1 SGHRS and CDR2 YFSETQ. There are 14 residues in the CDR3. CDR3 protein: CASSSFSGEETQYF. In nucleotides, the CDR3 is TGCGCCAGCAGCTCATTTAGCGGGGAAGAGACCCAGTACTTC.

The rearrangement uses TRBV19 and TRBJ1-2; D is unresolved. V was clipped by 0 bases and J by 2 bases, with 7 bases between them. The CDR3 consists of 14 residues. Looked up from germline, CDR1 is LNHDA and CDR2 is SQIVND (reference sequence). The DNA of the CDR3 is TGTGCCAGTAGTATAGATCCACTCAACTATGGCTACACCTTC. It yields the protein CASSIDPLNYGYTF.